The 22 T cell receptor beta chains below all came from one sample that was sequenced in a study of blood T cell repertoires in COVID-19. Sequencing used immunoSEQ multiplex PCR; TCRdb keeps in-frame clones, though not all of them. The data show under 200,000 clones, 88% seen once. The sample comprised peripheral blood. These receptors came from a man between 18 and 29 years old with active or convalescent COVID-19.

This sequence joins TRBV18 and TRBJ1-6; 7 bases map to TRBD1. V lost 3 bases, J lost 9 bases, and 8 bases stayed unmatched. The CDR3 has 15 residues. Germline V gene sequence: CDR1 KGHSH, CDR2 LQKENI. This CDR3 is CASSPPGQAGSPLHF. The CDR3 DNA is TGTGCCAGCTCACCGCCCGGACAGGCGGGTTCACCCCTCCACTTT.

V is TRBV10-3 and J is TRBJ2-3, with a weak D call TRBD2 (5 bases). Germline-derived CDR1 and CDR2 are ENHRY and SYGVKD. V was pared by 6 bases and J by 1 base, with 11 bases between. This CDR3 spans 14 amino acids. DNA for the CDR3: TGTGCCATCAGGGACGGGGAACGCACAGATACGCAGTATTTT. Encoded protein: CAIRDGERTDTQYF.

In DNA, the CDR3 is TGTGCCAGTAGTAAGCAGGCAGGGGGAGAGACCCAGTACTTC. Its translation is CASSKQAGGETQYF. V and J are TRBV19 and TRBJ2-5; 7 bases match TRBD1. The J segment lost 4 bases and the V segment lost 4 bases, leaving 6 bases of the junction unmatched. CDR1 is LNHDA and CDR2 is SQIVND in the germline V gene (reference sequence). The length of the CDR3 is 14 residues.

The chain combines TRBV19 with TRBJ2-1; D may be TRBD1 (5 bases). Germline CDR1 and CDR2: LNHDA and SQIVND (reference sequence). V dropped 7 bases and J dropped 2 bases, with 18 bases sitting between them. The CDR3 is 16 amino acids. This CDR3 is CASTPGRVWAYNEQFF. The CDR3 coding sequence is TGTGCCAGTACTCCAGGCAGGGTTTGGGCCTACAATGAGCAGTTCTTC. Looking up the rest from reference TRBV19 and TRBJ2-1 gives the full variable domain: DGGITQSPKYLFRKEGQNVTLSCEQNLNHDAMYWYRQDPGQGLRLIYYSQIVNDFQKGDIAEGYSVSREKKESFPLTVTSAQKNPTAFYLCASTPGRVWAYNEQFFGPGTRLTVL.

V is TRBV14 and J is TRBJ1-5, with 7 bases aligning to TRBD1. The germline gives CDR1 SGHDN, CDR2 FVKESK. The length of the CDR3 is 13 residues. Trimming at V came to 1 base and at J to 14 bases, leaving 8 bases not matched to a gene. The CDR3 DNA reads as TGTGCCAGCAGCCAAGCGGCGACAGGGCCAAAGCATTTT. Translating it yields CASSQAATGPKHF. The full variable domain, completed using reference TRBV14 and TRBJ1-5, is EAGVTQFPSHSVIEKGQTVTLRCDPISGHDNLYWYRRVMGKEIKFLLHFVKESKQDESGMPNNRFLAERTGGTYSTLKVQPAELEDSGVYFCASSQAATGPKHFGDGTRLSIL.

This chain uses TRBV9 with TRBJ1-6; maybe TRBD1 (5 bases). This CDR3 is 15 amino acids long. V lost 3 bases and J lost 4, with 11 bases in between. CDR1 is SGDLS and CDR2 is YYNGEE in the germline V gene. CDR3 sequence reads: CASSEGNSYNSPLHF. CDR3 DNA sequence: TGTGCCAGCAGCGAGGGGAACAGTTATAATTCACCCCTCCACTTT. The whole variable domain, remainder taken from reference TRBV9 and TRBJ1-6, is DSGVTQTPKHLITATGQRVTLRCSPRSGDLSVYWYQQSLDQGLQFLIQYYNGEERAKGNILERFSAQQFPDLHSELNLSSLELGDSALYFCASSEGNSYNSPLHFGNGTRLTVT.

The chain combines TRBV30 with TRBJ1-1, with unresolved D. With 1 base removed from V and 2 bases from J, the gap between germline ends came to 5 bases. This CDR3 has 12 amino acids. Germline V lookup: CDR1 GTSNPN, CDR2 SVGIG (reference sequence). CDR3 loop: CAWSDLNTEAFF. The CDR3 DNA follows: TGTGCCTGGAGTGATCTAAACACTGAAGCTTTCTTT. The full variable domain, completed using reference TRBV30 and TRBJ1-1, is SQTIHQWPATLVQPVGSPLSLECTVEGTSNPNLYWYRQAAGRGLQLLFYSVGIGQISSEVPQNLSASRPQDRQFILSSKKLLLSDSGFYLCAWSDLNTEAFFGQGTRLTVV.

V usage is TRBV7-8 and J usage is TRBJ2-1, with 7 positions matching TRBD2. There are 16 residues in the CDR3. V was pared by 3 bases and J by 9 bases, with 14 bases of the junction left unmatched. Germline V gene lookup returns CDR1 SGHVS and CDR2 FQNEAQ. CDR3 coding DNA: TGTGCCAGCAGCTTTTCCTTGAGACTAGCCTTCGGTGAGCAGTTCTTC. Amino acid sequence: CASSFSLRLAFGEQFF.

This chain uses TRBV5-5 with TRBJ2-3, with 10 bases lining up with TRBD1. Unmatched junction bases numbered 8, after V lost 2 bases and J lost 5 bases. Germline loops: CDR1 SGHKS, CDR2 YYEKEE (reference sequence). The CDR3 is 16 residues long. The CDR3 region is CASSLHGQGVVDTQYF. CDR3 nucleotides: TGTGCCAGCAGCTTACACGGACAGGGGGTTGTAGATACGCAGTATTTT.

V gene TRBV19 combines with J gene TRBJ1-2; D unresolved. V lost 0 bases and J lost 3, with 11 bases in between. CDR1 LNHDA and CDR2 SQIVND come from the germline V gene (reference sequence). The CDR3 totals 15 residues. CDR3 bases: TGTGCCAGTAGTATAGATGGCTCTAGGTACTATGGCTACACCTTC. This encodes CASSIDGSRYYGYTF.

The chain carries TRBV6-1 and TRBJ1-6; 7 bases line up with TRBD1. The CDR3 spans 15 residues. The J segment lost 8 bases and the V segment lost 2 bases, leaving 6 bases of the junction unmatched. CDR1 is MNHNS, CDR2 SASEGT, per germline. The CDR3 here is CASSESPRGYSPLHF. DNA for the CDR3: TGTGCCAGCAGTGAATCTCCCAGGGGGTATTCACCCCTCCACTTT.

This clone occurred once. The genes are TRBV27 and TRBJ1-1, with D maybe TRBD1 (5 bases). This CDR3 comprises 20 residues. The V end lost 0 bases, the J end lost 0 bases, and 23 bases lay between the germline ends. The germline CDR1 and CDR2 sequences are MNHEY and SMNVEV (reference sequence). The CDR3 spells CASSLSWRTHGGDMNTEAFF. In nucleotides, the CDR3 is TGTGCCAGCAGTTTATCGTGGAGGACGCACGGAGGGGATATGAACACTGAAGCTTTCTTT.

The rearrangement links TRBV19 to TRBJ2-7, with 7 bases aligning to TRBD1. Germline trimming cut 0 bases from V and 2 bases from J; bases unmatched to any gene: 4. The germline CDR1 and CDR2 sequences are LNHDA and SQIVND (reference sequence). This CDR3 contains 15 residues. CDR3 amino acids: CASSIEQGPTYEQYF. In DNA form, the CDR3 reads TGTGCCAGTAGTATAGAACAGGGGCCGACCTACGAGCAGTACTTC.

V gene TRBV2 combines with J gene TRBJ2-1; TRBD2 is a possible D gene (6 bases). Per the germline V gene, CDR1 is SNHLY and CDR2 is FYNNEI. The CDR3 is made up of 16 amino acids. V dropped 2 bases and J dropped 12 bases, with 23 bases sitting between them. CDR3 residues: CASSELRATGVRGQFF. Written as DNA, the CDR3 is TGTGCCAGCAGTGAACTCCGGGCCACGGGAGTTCGAGGGCAGTTCTTC.

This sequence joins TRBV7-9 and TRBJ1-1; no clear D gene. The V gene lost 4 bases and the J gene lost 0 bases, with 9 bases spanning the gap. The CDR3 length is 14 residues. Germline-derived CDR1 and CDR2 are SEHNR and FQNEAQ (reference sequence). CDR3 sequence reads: CASSSTAMNTEAFF. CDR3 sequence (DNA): TGTGCCAGCAGCTCTACAGCCATGAACACTGAAGCTTTCTTT.

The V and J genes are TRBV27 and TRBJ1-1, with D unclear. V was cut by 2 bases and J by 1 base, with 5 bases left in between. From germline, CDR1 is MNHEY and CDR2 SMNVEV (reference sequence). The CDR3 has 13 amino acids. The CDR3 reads CASSLVRNTEAFF. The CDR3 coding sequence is TGTGCCAGCAGTTTAGTCAGGAACACTGAAGCTTTCTTT.

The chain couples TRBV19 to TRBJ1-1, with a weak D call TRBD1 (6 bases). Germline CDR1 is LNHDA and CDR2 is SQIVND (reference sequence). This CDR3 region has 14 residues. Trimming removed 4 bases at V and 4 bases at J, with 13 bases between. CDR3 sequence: CASSTQGYSTEAFF. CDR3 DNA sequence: TGTGCCAGTAGTACGCAGGGGTACAGCACTGAAGCTTTCTTT.

For the CDR3, the DNA is TGTGCTAGTGGTTTGGATGCCCAGGGTGTGAGGGAGCAGTACTTC. This translates into CASGLDAQGVREQYF. V usage is TRBV12-5 and J usage is TRBJ2-7, with a weak D call TRBD1 (5 bases). Looked up from germline, CDR1 is LGHNT and CDR2 is FRNRAP. This CDR3 comprises 15 residues. Trimming took 1 base from V and 7 from J, leaving 17 bases between them.

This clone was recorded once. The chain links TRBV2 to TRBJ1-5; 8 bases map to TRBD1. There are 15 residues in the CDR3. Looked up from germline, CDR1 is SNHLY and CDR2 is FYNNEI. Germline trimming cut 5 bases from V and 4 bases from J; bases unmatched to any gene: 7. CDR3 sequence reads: CASSSEQGGNQPQHF. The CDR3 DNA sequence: TGTGCCAGCAGTTCCGAACAGGGGGGAAATCAGCCCCAGCATTTT. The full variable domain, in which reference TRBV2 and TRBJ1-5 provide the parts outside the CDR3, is EPEVTQTPSHQVTQMGQEVILRCVPISNHLYFYWYRQILGQKVEFLVSFYNNEISEKSEIFDDQFSVERPDGSNFTLKIRSTKLEDSAMYFCASSSEQGGNQPQHFGDGTRLSIL.

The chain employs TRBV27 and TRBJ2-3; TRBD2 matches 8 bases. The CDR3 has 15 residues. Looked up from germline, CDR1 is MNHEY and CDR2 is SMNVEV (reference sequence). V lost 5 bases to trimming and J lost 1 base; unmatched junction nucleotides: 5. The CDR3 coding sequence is TGTGCCAGCAGTCGAGGGACTAGTGGCACAGATACGCAGTATTTT. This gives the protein CASSRGTSGTDTQYF.

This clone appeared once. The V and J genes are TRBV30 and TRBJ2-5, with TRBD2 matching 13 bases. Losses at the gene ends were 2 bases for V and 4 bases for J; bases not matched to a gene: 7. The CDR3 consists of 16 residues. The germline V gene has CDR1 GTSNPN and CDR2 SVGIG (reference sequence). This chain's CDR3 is CAWSSGTSGIGETQYF. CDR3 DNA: TGTGCCTGGAGTTCCGGGACTAGCGGGATAGGAGAGACCCAGTACTTC.

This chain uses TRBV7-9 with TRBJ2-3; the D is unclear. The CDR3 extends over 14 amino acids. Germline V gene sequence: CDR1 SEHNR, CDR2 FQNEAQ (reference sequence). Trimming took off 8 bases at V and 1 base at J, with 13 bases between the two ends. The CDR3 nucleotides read TGTGCCAGCTCCTCTTACTCTGGCACAGATACGCAGTATTTT. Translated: CASSSYSGTDTQYF.